This TCR beta chain was recovered during a study of PD-1 blockade in classical Hodgkin lymphoma. Overall study results and limits: Before treatment, TCR diversity in newly diagnosed patients was reportedly lower than in healthy donors. It was CD4+ TCR diversity, not CD8+, that rose significantly by C4D1.

Remarks on this clone: Its antigen is currently unknown. At one of its ends the junction is not consistent with the germline gene, which may arise from a read error.

Time point in this sample: cycle 4 day 1 (C4D1), after 6 weeks of nivolumab. Every patient relapsed after autologous stem cell transplantation, and brentuximab vedotin exposure varied. The method was immunoSEQ multiplex PCR; TCRdb's version includes in-frame clones alone and lacks a portion of them. The repertoire has tens of thousands of clones, about three quarters of them found once; the top ten carry around a third. The source is a human donor with classical Hodgkin lymphoma. The sequencing used peripheral blood mononuclear cells (PBMCs), collected before the fourth cycle of nivolumab.

CDR3 sequence reads: CASSLVGGFQETQYF. Written as DNA, the CDR3 is TGTGCTAGCAGCTTAGTAGGCGGATTCCAAGAGACCCAGTACTTC. The gene calls are TRBV7-7 and TRBJ2-5; D call uncertain. The CDR3 runs 15 residues. The V gene's germline CDR1 is SSHAT and CDR2 FNYEAQ (reference sequence). Complete variable domain (other parts from reference TRBV7-7 and TRBJ2-5): GAGVSQSPRYKVTKRGQDVTLRCDPISSHATLYWYQQALGQGPEFLTYFNYEAQPDKSGLPSDRFSAERPEGSISTLTIQRTEQRDSAMYRCASSLVGGFQETQYFGPGTRLLVL.